Shown below are 14 T cell receptor beta chains from a single sample sequenced in a study of T cell responses to AZD1222 COVID-19 vaccine. The table came from immunoSEQ multiplex PCR; TCRdb's copy has only in-frame clones and leaves some out. The sample lists 130,000 to 150,000 clones, roughly 92% occurring once. This material consisted of peripheral blood, taken on day 0 of AZD1222 vaccination. The receptors shown here come from an adult in good health.

CDR3 loop: CASMATGNYGYTF. Here the CDR3 DNA reads TGTGCCAGCATGGCTACAGGGAACTATGGCTACACCTTC. The chain joins TRBV28 to TRBJ1-2; tentative D call: TRBD1 (6 bases). The CDR3 is 13 amino acids. V was pared by 7 bases and J by 2 bases, with 11 bases between. Germline lookup yields CDR1 MDHEN and CDR2 SYDVKM.

The chain is built from TRBV6-5 and TRBJ1-2; D unclear. This CDR3 has 14 amino acids. Trimming removed 5 bases from V and 1 base from J, with 11 bases in between. Germline V gene data show CDR1 as MNHEY and CDR2 as SVGAGI. CDR3 nucleotides: TGTGCCAGCAGTATAAGTAGATATAACTATGGCTACACCTTC. It translates to CASSISRYNYGYTF.

V and J are TRBV6-2 or TRBV6-3 and TRBJ2-5; 12 positions match TRBD1. CDR1 MNHEY and CDR2 SVGEGT come from the germline V gene. V lost 4 bases to trimming and J lost 5 bases; unmatched junction nucleotides: 5. The CDR3 extends over 15 amino acids. CDR3 DNA sequence: TGTGCCAGCAGTTCAACGGGACAGGGGGCGGAGACCCAGTACTTC. Its protein is CASSSTGQGAETQYF.

The chain has TRBV5-1 and TRBJ2-7; 8 bases match TRBD2. CDR3 length: 15 residues. The V gene end was trimmed by 1 base and the J gene end by 3 bases; junction bases not matched to a gene: 6. Germline V gives CDR1 SGHRS, CDR2 YFSETQ. The CDR3, as DNA: TGCGCCAGCAGCTTGAGGAGCGGGAGCGTCTACGAGCAGTACTTC. Translated: CASSLRSGSVYEQYF.

This clone was seen more than once but under ten times. The chain joins TRBV6-1 to TRBJ1-5, with a weak D call TRBD1 (6 bases). The CDR3 runs 12 residues. Germline assignment: CDR1 MNHNS and CDR2 SASEGT. V was shortened by 5 bases and J by 6 bases, with 8 bases between the two germline ends. The CDR3 bases are TGTGCCAGCAGTTTCAGGGGTCAGCCCCAGCATTTT. Translating gives CASSFRGQPQHF.

This rearrangement joins TRBV7-9 to TRBJ2-3, with 7 nucleotides matching TRBD2. CDR3 size: 16 residues. Germline CDR1 and CDR2: SEHNR and FQNEAQ (reference sequence). The trim removed 5 bases at V and 2 bases at J, leaving 10 bases unmatched. This chain's CDR3 is CASSRQASGNTDTQYF. The CDR3 DNA follows: TGTGCCAGCAGCCGCCAGGCCAGCGGGAACACAGATACGCAGTATTTT.

The chain has TRBV11-2 and TRBJ1-5; D is undetermined. V shed 2 bases and J shed 5 bases, with 7 bases lying between them. Germline V gives CDR1 SGHAT, CDR2 FQNNGV. The CDR3 runs 13 residues. DNA of the CDR3: TGTGCCAGCAGCTTAAACACTTATCAGCCCCAGCATTTT. Amino acid sequence: CASSLNTYQPQHF.

The V call is TRBV28, the J call TRBJ1-5; D call uncertain. CDR3 length equals 15 residues. CDR1 is MDHEN and CDR2 is SYDVKM in the germline V gene. V lost 3 bases to trimming and J lost 3 bases, with 12 bases between them. The DNA for the CDR3 is TGTGCCAGCAGTTTTGAAAGGGCCCCCAATCAGCCCCAGCATTTT. Its protein product is CASSFERAPNQPQHF.

This clone was counted once. V and J are TRBV15 and TRBJ2-1, with 9 bases aligning to TRBD2. V was clipped by 0 bases and J by 7 bases; unmatched bases: 4. Germline CDR1 LNHNV, CDR2 YYDKDF (reference sequence). The CDR3 runs to 15 residues. The CDR3 bases are TGTGCCACCAGCAGAGATCAGGGACTAGCAAATGAGCAGTTCTTC. Protein sequence: CATSRDQGLANEQFF.

This chain joins TRBV6-5 and TRBJ1-5, with TRBD1 identical over 7 bases. In germline, CDR1 is MNHEY, CDR2 SVGAGI. The CDR3 is 15 residues long. V was pared by 6 bases and J by 7 bases, with 12 bases of the junction left unmatched. CDR3 DNA sequence: TGTGCCAGCAGCCGTGACAGGGTAGAGGGCCAGCCCCAGCATTTT. Amino acids: CASSRDRVEGQPQHF.

The chain joins TRBV6-5 to TRBJ1-1; D perhaps matches TRBD1 (5 bases). CDR1 is MNHEY and CDR2 is SVGAGI in the germline V gene. There are 14 residues in the CDR3. Trimming cost V 6 bases and J 0 bases, with 11 bases left between them. CDR3 bases: TGTGCCAGCAGCGGCCGGGGCATGAACACTGAAGCTTTCTTT. Translating gives CASSGRGMNTEAFF.

The genes are TRBV28 and TRBJ1-6; the D is unclear. Between the trimmed V and J ends, which lost 1 base and 9 bases, there was a span of 19 bases. Germline assignment: CDR1 MDHEN and CDR2 SYDVKM. The CDR3 is made up of 17 amino acids. The CDR3 loop reads CASSLSPPGGMGSPLHF. The CDR3 nucleotides read TGTGCCAGCAGTTTATCTCCGCCCGGAGGTATGGGTTCACCCCTCCACTTT.

The CDR3 here is CASSFGRRNSYNEQFF. For the CDR3, the DNA is TGTGCCAGCAGTTTCGGACGGAGAAACTCCTACAATGAGCAGTTCTTC. J is TRBJ2-1 and V is TRBV2, with no clear D. The CDR3 is 16 residues long. V was pared by 5 bases and J by 0 bases, with 14 bases between. From germline, CDR1 is SNHLY and CDR2 FYNNEI.

The chain joins TRBV7-9 to TRBJ1-6; TRBD1 agrees at 10 bases. J gave up 8 bases and V 5 bases, and 0 bases lay outside the gene matches. The CDR3 is 13 residues long. Germline V gene data show CDR1 as SEHNR and CDR2 as FQNEAQ (reference sequence). CDR3 region: CASSGQGDSPLHF. CDR3 sequence (DNA): TGTGCCAGCAGCGGACAGGGGGATTCACCCCTCCACTTT.